This entry features one TCR beta chain sequence. This entry is derived from a study of blood T cell repertoires in COVID-19. Across the whole study: Sample material is recorded as cDNA or gDNA derived from T cells, B-cell-depleted T cells, or PBMCs.

Seattle participants joined during active infection and were tracked over time. Study processing details: Reference gene primers were amplified, and this amplification served to estimate nucleated cell counts. Clones were sequenced by immunoSEQ multiplex PCR, and TCRdb holds only the in-frame ones, with some missing. V and J calls and clone size follow that table, whereas D and trimming were derived from the DNA. The data show about 160,000 clones, with about 85% seen just once and under 6.5% held by the top ten. This CDR3 has 14 amino acids. The V and J ends lost 7 bases and 0 bases respectively, with 9 bases between them. Germline CDR1 reads SNHLY; CDR2 reads FYNNEI.

The sequenced material came from peripheral blood. This receptor was taken from a woman aged 45-60 years with COVID-19, enrolled during active disease. The V call is TRBV2, the J call TRBJ2-2, with D unresolved. The CDR3: CASKETPNTGELFF. CDR3 nucleotide sequence: TGTGCCAGCAAGGAGACCCCGAACACCGGGGAGCTGTTTTTT.